This T cell receptor (beta chain) derives from a study of spatial heterogeneity in lung cancer. Study overall: Alpha-chain sequences were consistently detected less often than beta-chain sequences.

This CDR3 has 15 residues. Germline loops: CDR1 GTSNPN, CDR2 SVGIG (reference sequence). Trimming removed 5 bases from V and 6 bases from J; junction bases left unmatched: 10. Specified time point: sample taken at primary tumor resection. Extraction of whole RNA from tumor, nontumor lung or frozen PBMC preceded unsorted sequencing. A unique molecular identifier was attached to every TCR cDNA molecule. TCRdb itself ran the 5' RACE reads through MiXCR, one entry per CDR3 protein. The profile shows about 23,000 distinct CDR3 sequences, roughly 3% of them singletons. The table lists this clonotype with many counts.

The material was PBMCs, obtained at surgery. This TCR was sampled from a female donor with early-stage non-small cell lung cancer. This chain uses TRBV30 with TRBJ2-3, with 11 bases identical to TRBD2. The CDR3 sequence is CAWAPGLAARDTQYF. The CDR3, as DNA: TGTGCCTGGGCACCGGGACTAGCGGCAAGGGATACGCAGTATTTT.